The 24 T cell receptor beta chains given below trace back to one sample, sequenced in a study of blood T cell repertoires in COVID-19 (dated by TCRdb to 2020 to 2021). The library was generated by the immunoSEQ multiplex PCR assay. The table comes from immuneACCESS by way of TCRdb, which keeps in-frame sequences with V and J called. Part of the clones is missing from these tables; in studies checked, under half for an unresolved V gene and the rest for unknown reasons. The sample has approximately 470,000 clones on record, around 85% of them singletons. The top ten clonotypes cover approximately 2.9% of the sample. The sample comprised peripheral blood. Receptor source: a human donor in a cohort sampled during active COVID-19.

This clone was counted a single time. This sequence joins TRBV20-1 and TRBJ2-7; D not resolved. The germline CDR1 and CDR2 sequences are DFQATT and SNEGSKA (reference sequence). V was trimmed by 0 bases and J by 6 bases, leaving 6 bases between them. The CDR3 consists of 11 residues. The CDR3 nucleotides read TGCAGTGCTAGAGAGTCTATCGAGCAGTACTTC. It codes for CSARESIEQYF.

The chain recombines TRBV10-2 with TRBJ1-1; 8 bases are a match to TRBD1. Germline V gene lookup returns CDR1 WSHSY and CDR2 SAAADI. The V segment lost 8 bases and the J segment 3 bases; nucleotides outside the gene matches: 5. This CDR3 has 13 amino acids. CDR3 nucleotide sequence: TGCGCCAGCGGGACAGGCTCGTACACTGAAGCTTTCTTT. As protein: CASGTGSYTEAFF.

The rearrangement links TRBV5-1 to TRBJ1-1; D may be TRBD1 (5 bases). The V and J ends lost 0 bases and 5 bases respectively, with 14 bases between them. Germline values: CDR1 SGHRS, CDR2 YFSETQ. The CDR3 has 15 residues. As DNA, the CDR3 is TGCGCCAGCAGCTTGGGGACAACTATGACAACTGAAGCTTTCTTT. Its translation is CASSLGTTMTTEAFF.

This clone appeared a few times. J is TRBJ2-2 and V is TRBV13; 8 nucleotides agree with TRBD2. V shed 4 bases and J 6 bases; nucleotides not matched to a gene: 10. The germline CDR1 and CDR2 sequences are PRHDT and FYEKMQ (reference sequence). The length of the CDR3 is 16 residues. CDR3 bases: TGTGCCAGCAGCTCTCGACTAGCGATAAGACCCGGGGAGCTGTTTTTT. Protein product: CASSSRLAIRPGELFF.

This chain connects TRBV12-5 to TRBJ2-3; 7 nucleotides align to TRBD1. Trimming removed 6 bases from V and 2 bases from J; junction bases left unmatched: 5. The CDR3 runs to 14 residues. Looked up from germline, CDR1 is LGHNT and CDR2 is FRNRAP. The CDR3: CASGLGQATDTQYF. Here the CDR3 DNA reads TGTGCTAGTGGACTCGGACAGGCCACAGATACGCAGTATTTT.

This chain connects TRBV7-2 to TRBJ1-2, with D maybe TRBD1 (5 bases). CDR1 and CDR2 from the germline V gene are SGHTA and FQGNSA. Trimming shortened V by 1 base and J by 2 bases, and 8 bases separated the two germline ends. The CDR3 runs to 14 residues. The CDR3 sequence is CASSLGGGNYGYTF. CDR3 bases: TGTGCCAGCAGCTTAGGGGGCGGCAACTATGGCTACACCTTC.

The rearrangement joins TRBV4-1 to TRBJ2-3; TRBD1 agrees at 8 bases. The germline V gene has CDR1 MGHRA and CDR2 YSYEKL. Losses at the gene ends were 4 bases for V and 1 base for J; bases not matched to a gene: 1. CDR3 length: 14 residues. This CDR3 reads CASSPGQGTDTQYF. The CDR3 coding sequence is TGCGCCAGCAGCCCGGGACAGGGCACAGATACGCAGTATTTT.

The chain joins TRBV11-2 to TRBJ1-1; the match to TRBD1 covers 7 bases. The V gene's germline CDR1 is SGHAT and CDR2 FQNNGV. V gave up 5 bases and J gave up 11 bases; unmatched junction bases: 17. This CDR3 region has 15 residues. CDR3 region: CASSGLLPHDREAFF. CDR3 in DNA: TGTGCCAGCAGCGGGCTTCTACCTCACGACAGGGAGGCTTTCTTT.

The gene calls are TRBV5-8 and TRBJ2-7; D is uncertain. Germline loops: CDR1 SGHTS, CDR2 YDEGEE. Trimming cost V 0 bases and J 3 bases, with 4 bases left between them. The length of the CDR3 is 12 residues. This chain's CDR3 is CASSLDIYEQYF. The CDR3 bases are TGTGCCAGCAGCTTGGATATCTACGAGCAGTACTTC. The full variable domain, with the rest looked up from reference TRBV5-8 and TRBJ2-7, is EAGVTQSPTHLIKTRGQQATLRCSPISGHTSVYWYQQALGLGLQFLLWYDEGEERNRGNFPPRFSGRQFPNYSSELNVNALELEDSALYLCASSLDIYEQYFGPGTRLTVT.

V usage is TRBV2 and J usage is TRBJ2-5; the match to TRBD2 covers 9 bases. In germline, CDR1 is SNHLY, CDR2 FYNNEI. The V segment lost 4 bases and the J segment 5 bases; nucleotides outside the gene matches: 2. This CDR3 spans 13 amino acids. The CDR3 nucleotides are TGTGCCAGCAGTGGCGGGAGGGGGGAGACCCAGTACTTC. Translation gives CASSGGRGETQYF.

V gene TRBV7-2 combines with J gene TRBJ2-3, with TRBD2 identical over 16 bases. Unmatched junction bases numbered 3, after V lost 5 bases and J lost 1 base. Germline CDR1 is SGHTA and CDR2 is FQGNSA. The CDR3 contains 17 residues. CDR3 in amino acids: CASSLGTSGRGTDTQYF. In nucleotides, the CDR3 is TGTGCCAGCAGCCTGGGGACTAGCGGGAGGGGCACAGATACGCAGTATTTT.

The chain links TRBV11-2 to TRBJ1-1; tentative D call: TRBD1 (5 bases). Germline values: CDR1 SGHAT, CDR2 FQNNGV. The CDR3 contains 16 residues. The V end lost 6 bases, the J end lost 1 base, and 18 bases lay between the germline ends. The CDR3 DNA reads TGTGCCAGCAGGTCGATCGTGGGGGGTGCGAACACTGAAGCTTTCTTT. Amino acids: CASRSIVGGANTEAFF. Combining the CDR3 with reference TRBV11-2 and TRBJ1-1 gives the whole variable domain EAGVAQSPRYKIIEKRQSVAFWCNPISGHATLYWYQQILGQGPKLLIQFQNNGVVDDSQLPKDRFSAERLKGVDSTLKIQPAKLEDSAVYLCASRSIVGGANTEAFFGQGTRLTVV.

The chain links TRBV5-8 to TRBJ1-2; TRBD1 aligns across 8 bases. The V gene's germline CDR1 is SGHTS and CDR2 YDEGEE. The CDR3 covers 16 residues. The junction had 8 bases not matched to a gene; V was cut back by 4 bases and J by 0 bases. The CDR3 coding sequence is TGTGCCAGCAGCCACGGCTTGGACAGGGCTAACTATGGCTACACCTTC. As protein: CASSHGLDRANYGYTF.

V is TRBV27 and J is TRBJ1-2; D might be TRBD1 (6 bases). Looked up from germline, CDR1 is MNHEY and CDR2 is SMNVEV (reference sequence). The CDR3 has 13 amino acids. Trimming pared 7 bases from V and 6 bases from J, leaving 15 bases between. CDR3 sequence reads: CASTPSRGHGYTF. The DNA for the CDR3 is TGTGCCAGCACCCCAAGCAGGGGACATGGCTACACCTTC.

The rearrangement uses TRBV9 and TRBJ2-1, with 11 bases aligning to TRBD2. Germline V gives CDR1 SGDLS, CDR2 YYNGEE. The trim removed 0 bases at V and 9 bases at J, leaving 2 bases unmatched. The length of the CDR3 is 14 residues. The CDR3 protein is CASSVVLAGAEQFF. In nucleotides, the CDR3 is TGTGCCAGCAGCGTAGTACTAGCGGGAGCTGAGCAGTTCTTC.

J is TRBJ2-7 and V is TRBV7-8; 8 bases agree with TRBD2. This CDR3 has 14 amino acids. The germline V gene encodes CDR1 SGHVS and CDR2 FQNEAQ. The V and J ends lost 3 bases and 2 bases, in that order; junction bases with no gene match: 3. CDR3 nucleotides: TGTGCCAGCAGCTTGCGACTAGCGCCCTACGAGCAGTACTTC. Its protein product is CASSLRLAPYEQYF.

The chain carries TRBV9 and TRBJ2-6; TRBD1 aligns across 7 bases. Per germline, CDR1 SGDLS and CDR2 YYNGEE. This CDR3 is 18 amino acids long. Trimming cost V 3 bases and J 0 bases; bases outside gene matches: 9. CDR3 loop: CASSGNRDRASGANVLTF. CDR3 nucleotide sequence: TGTGCCAGCAGCGGGAACCGGGACAGAGCCTCTGGGGCCAACGTCCTGACTTTC. The whole variable domain, filled in from reference TRBV9 and TRBJ2-6, reads DSGVTQTPKHLITATGQRVTLRCSPRSGDLSVYWYQQSLDQGLQFLIQYYNGEERAKGNILERFSAQQFPDLHSELNLSSLELGDSALYFCASSGNRDRASGANVLTFGAGSRLTVL.

V gene TRBV18 combines with J gene TRBJ1-2; 11 nucleotides match TRBD1. V trimming: 3 bases; J trimming: 0 bases; junction bases outside the gene matches: 6. This CDR3 has 17 residues. Germline V gives CDR1 KGHSH, CDR2 LQKENI. CDR3 DNA sequence: TGTGCCAGCTCACCGCGGACAGGGGGCTCCTCTAACTATGGCTACACCTTC. This codes for CASSPRTGGSSNYGYTF. Combining the CDR3 with reference TRBV18 and TRBJ1-2 gives the whole variable domain NAGVMQNPRHLVRRRGQEARLRCSPMKGHSHVYWYRQLPEEGLKFMVYLQKENIIDESGMPKERFSAEFPKEGPSILRIQQVVRGDSAAYFCASSPRTGGSSNYGYTFGSGTRLTVV.

In its sample, this clone was seen a few times. The genes are TRBV28 and TRBJ1-1; weak D call: TRBD1 (5 bases). Germline V gene lookup returns CDR1 MDHEN and CDR2 SYDVKM. The CDR3 runs to 11 residues. Trimming stripped 6 bases from V and 11 bases from J, with 13 bases between. DNA for the CDR3: TGTGCCAGCAGCATCTCCTGGGGCGCTTTCTTT. As protein: CASSISWGAFF.

This clone was counted a single time. This rearrangement joins TRBV2 to TRBJ2-1; possibly TRBD2 for D (6 bases). Germline CDR1 is SNHLY and CDR2 is FYNNEI. Deletions cut 6 bases from V and 5 bases from J, with 17 bases between. The CDR3 extends over 15 amino acids. The CDR3 region has the DNA TGTGCCAGCAGGAACGGGAGACGAACTAACAATGAGCAGTTCTTC. It is translated as CASRNGRRTNNEQFF.

V is TRBV5-1 and J is TRBJ1-3, with D perhaps TRBD1 (5 bases). V was clipped by 0 bases and J by 2 bases, with 9 bases between them. Germline CDR1 SGHRS, CDR2 YFSETQ. The CDR3 covers 15 residues. The CDR3 DNA reads TGCGCCAGCAGCTTGGAAGGGGATGCTGGAAACACCATATATTTT. This sequence encodes CASSLEGDAGNTIYF.

This clone was found once. The CDR3 sequence: CASSPQGLAGGRETQYF. The CDR3 DNA sequence: TGTGCCAGCAGCCCCCAGGGACTAGCGGGAGGGAGGGAGACCCAGTACTTC. The V gene is TRBV7-3, the J gene TRBJ2-5, with 16 bases matching TRBD2. Germline V gives CDR1 SGHTA, CDR2 FQGTGA. Trimming cost V 5 bases and J 5 bases; bases outside gene matches: 8. The CDR3 is 17 residues long.

The chain uses TRBV29-1 and TRBJ2-2; the D gene is possibly TRBD1 (7 bases). The germline V gene has CDR1 SQVTM and CDR2 ANQGSEA. V was shortened by 5 bases and J by 4 bases, with 14 bases between the two germline ends. The CDR3 length is 14 residues. The CDR3 is CSVQPGGSTGELFF. Here the CDR3 DNA reads TGCAGCGTTCAACCAGGGGGGTCCACCGGGGAGCTGTTTTTT.

CDR3 nucleotides: TGTGCCAGCAGCTTATTTAGGGAGCGGGGGACCCAGTACTTC. Translation gives CASSLFRERGTQYF. The gene calls are TRBV11-2 and TRBJ2-5, with 7 bases aligning to TRBD2. CDR1 and CDR2 from the germline V gene are SGHAT and FQNNGV. The V segment lost 2 bases and the J segment 7 bases; nucleotides outside the gene matches: 7. This CDR3 comprises 14 residues.